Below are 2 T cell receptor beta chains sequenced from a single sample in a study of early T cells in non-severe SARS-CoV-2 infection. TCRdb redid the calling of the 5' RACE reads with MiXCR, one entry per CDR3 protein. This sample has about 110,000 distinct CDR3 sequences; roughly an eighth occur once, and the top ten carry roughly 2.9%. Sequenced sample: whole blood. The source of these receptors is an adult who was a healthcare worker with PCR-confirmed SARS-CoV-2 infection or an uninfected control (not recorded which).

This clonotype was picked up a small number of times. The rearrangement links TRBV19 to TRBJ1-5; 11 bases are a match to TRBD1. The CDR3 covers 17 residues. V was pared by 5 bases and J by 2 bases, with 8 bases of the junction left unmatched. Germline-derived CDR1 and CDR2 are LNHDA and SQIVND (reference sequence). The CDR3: CASSPRTGGVGNQPQHF. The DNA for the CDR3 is TGTGCCAGTAGTCCGAGGACAGGGGGCGTTGGCAATCAGCCCCAGCATTTT.

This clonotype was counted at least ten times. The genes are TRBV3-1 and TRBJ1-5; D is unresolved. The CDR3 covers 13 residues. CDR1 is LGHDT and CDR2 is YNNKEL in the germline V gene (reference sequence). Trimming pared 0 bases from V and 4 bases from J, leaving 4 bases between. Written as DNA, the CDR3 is TGTGCCAGCAGCCAAGATCCAAATCAGCCCCAGCATTTT. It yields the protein CASSQDPNQPQHF.